This T cell receptor beta chain originates from a study of T cells in women clearing cervical HPV infection. Germline trimming cut 3 bases from V and 5 bases from J; bases unmatched to any gene: 5. The CDR3 has 16 amino acids. Cervical HPV DNA detected by MY09/MY11 PCR, typed by dot-blot. Comments on this clone: The sequenced fragment ends 3 residues before the CDR3 boundary, so the rest is inferred from the germline J gene.

The repertoire was sequenced with immunoSEQ multiplex PCR; TCRdb's copy has only in-frame clones and lacks some. Its clone listing holds around 38,000 clones. The sequenced material came from blood buffy coat. The chain links TRBV12-3 or TRBV12-4 to TRBJ1-6; 9 nucleotides match TRBD1. The receptor comes from a woman between 18 and 70 years old with a cervical HPV16 infection that either progressed to CIN3+ or cleared (not recorded which). The sequenced CDR3 bases are TGTGCCAGCAGTTTGGACAGGGGTGGCAATAATTCACCC. It encodes CASSLDRGGNNSP. The CDR3 as a whole reads CASSLDRGGNNSPLHF.